This record looks at one TCR beta chain sequence and its context. Its antigen is currently not known. It has no much larger one-base neighbor in the sample; base qualities were not kept. The library was made by PCR. Sequencing was performed on an Illumina HiSeq 4000. High-throughput sequencing was used to profile the TCR beta-chain CDR3 region of every patient. Regarding the original processing steps: Drawing on CDR3 differences between clinicopathological groups, the researchers built a classifier meant to tell apart patients with distant-metastatic papillary thyroid cancer. To measure repertoire diversity the researchers used the Shannon index, while the Morisita-Horn index served to gauge how similar the tumor and blood repertoires were. TCRdb reran the public reads through fastp at Q25 and MiXCR, keeping productive beta chains. The V and J calls follow TCRdb's processing rather than the paper's. Recorded for this sample are more than 40,000 clones; roughly 4% of them occurred a single time. Over 8% of the sample is in the top ten clones.

This sample was taken from a study of metastatic and nonmetastatic thyroid tumors (dated by TCRdb to 2020 to 2022). For context, the study as a whole: For patients with malignant and with benign thyroid disease, the researchers compared repertoires between peripheral blood samples and tumor or nodule tissue samples.

Before undergoing thyroid surgery, none of the patients had been given any kind of treatment. The study retrospectively analysed patient clinical samples collected from about 2012 to 2019 using T-cell receptor beta sequencing. Broader findings and caveats from the paper: In both blood and tumor samples, TCR beta diversity was reported to be significantly higher in malignant tumors than in benign nodules.

Spanning cysteine to phenylalanine, the CDR3 consists of 14 amino acids. Just the 42-base CDR3 DNA is kept, in frame starting at base 1. Per the germline V gene, MNHEY is the CDR1 and SVGEGT is the CDR2. Trimming removed 5 bases from V and 6 bases from J, leaving 16 bases between the germline ends. Material for sequencing was blood. Recombination connected TRBV6-2 or TRBV6-3 to TRBJ1-2, with no confidently assigned D gene. The receptor comes from a female donor with papillary thyroid cancer or a benign thyroid nodule (not recorded which). Some clones in this sample may be carry-over from other donors' samples. The CDR3 in this case is CASSQRLGGDGYTF. The DNA sequence is as follows: TGTGCCAGCAGTCAACGCCTTGGTGGGGATGGCTACACCTTC.